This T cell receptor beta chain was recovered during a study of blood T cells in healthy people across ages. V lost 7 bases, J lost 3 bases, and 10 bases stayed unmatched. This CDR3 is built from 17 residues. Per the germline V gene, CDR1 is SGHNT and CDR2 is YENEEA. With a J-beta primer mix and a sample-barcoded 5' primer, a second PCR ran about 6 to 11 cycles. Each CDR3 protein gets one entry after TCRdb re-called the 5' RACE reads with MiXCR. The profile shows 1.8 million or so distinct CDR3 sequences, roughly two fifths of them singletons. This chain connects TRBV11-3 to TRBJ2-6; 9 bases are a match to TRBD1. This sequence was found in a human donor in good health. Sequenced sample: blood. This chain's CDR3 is CASNNLGQGSGANVLTF. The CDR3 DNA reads TGTGCCAGCAACAACCTGGGACAGGGTAGTGGGGCCAACGTCCTGACTTTC.